The sequence of this T cell receptor beta chain was determined in a study of CD8 T cells in Susac syndrome. CDR3 length equals 13 residues. Germline V gene sequence: CDR1 SNHLY, CDR2 FYNNEI. V lost 8 bases to trimming and J lost 5 bases; unmatched junction nucleotides: 6. Sequencing of TCR beta covered CD8+ and CD4+ T cells obtained from blood. Controls matched for sex and age were healthy donors. In contrast to the negatively isolated CD8+ and CD4+ T cells, TEMRA cells were FACS-enriched. An amount of RNA that ranged from roughly 0.5 to 1 ug was reverse transcribed with random hexamers. Amplification of TCR beta CDR3 used immunoSEQ multiplex PCR across 54 Vbeta and 13 Jbeta. TCRdb recomputed calls from the immunoSEQ multiplex PCR reads with MiXCR, one row per CDR3 protein. The sample includes fewer than 150,000 distinct CDR3 sequences, over 85% seen only once; the top ten take roughly 0.27%.

The V and J genes are TRBV2 and TRBJ2-1, with 7 bases matching TRBD1. This receptor was identified in a human donor in good health. Material: CD8+ T cells from PBMCs. CDR3 residues: CASRDRAHNEQFF. DNA of the CDR3: TGTGCCAGCCGGGACAGAGCCCACAATGAGCAGTTCTTC.